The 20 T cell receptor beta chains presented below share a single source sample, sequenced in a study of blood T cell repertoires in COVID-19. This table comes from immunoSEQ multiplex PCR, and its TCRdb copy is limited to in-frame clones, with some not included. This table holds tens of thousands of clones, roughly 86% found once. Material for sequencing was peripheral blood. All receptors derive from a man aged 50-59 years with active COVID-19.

CDR3 residues: CASSLPPGYGEKLFF. Written as DNA, the CDR3 is TGTGCCAGCAGCTTACCTCCAGGGTACGGCGAAAAACTGTTTTTT. This sequence joins TRBV7-9 and TRBJ1-4; D is possibly TRBD1 (5 bases). Looked up from germline, CDR1 is SEHNR and CDR2 is FQNEAQ (reference sequence). Trimming pared 2 bases from V and 8 bases from J, leaving 15 bases between. The CDR3 has 15 residues.

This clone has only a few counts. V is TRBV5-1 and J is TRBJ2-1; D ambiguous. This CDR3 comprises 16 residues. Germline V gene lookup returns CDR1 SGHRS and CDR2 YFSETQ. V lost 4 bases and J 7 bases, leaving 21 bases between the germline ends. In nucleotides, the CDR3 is TGCGCCAGCAGCGATCTTACTACTAATCTTGAGAATGAGCAGTTCTTC. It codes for CASSDLTTNLENEQFF.

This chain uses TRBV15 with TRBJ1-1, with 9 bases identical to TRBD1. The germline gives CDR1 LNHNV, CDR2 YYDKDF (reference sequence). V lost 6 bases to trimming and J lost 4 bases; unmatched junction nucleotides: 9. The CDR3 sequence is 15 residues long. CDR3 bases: TGTGCCACCAGGGGGACAGGGAGGGCAGCCACTGAAGCTTTCTTT. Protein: CATRGTGRAATEAFF.

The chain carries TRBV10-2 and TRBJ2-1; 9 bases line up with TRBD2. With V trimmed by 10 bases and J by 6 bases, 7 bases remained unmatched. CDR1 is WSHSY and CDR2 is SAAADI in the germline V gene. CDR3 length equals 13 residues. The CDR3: CAILAGTVNEQFF. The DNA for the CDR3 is TGCGCCATACTAGCGGGTACCGTCAATGAGCAGTTCTTC.

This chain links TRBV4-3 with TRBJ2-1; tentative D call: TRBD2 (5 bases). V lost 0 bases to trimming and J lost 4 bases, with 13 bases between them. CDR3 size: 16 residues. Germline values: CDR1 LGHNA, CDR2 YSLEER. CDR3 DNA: TGCGCCAGCAGCCAAGAGCATACGAGGGTTTACAATGAGCAGTTCTTC. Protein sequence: CASSQEHTRVYNEQFF.

The DNA of the CDR3 is TGTGCCAGCTCACTCCGGGACAGGGACCACTATGGCTACACCTTC. Translating gives CASSLRDRDHYGYTF. V and J are TRBV18 and TRBJ1-2; TRBD1 agrees at 9 bases. CDR1 is KGHSH and CDR2 is LQKENI in the germline V gene. The CDR3 is 15 amino acids. V trimming: 4 bases; J trimming: 3 bases; junction bases outside the gene matches: 6.

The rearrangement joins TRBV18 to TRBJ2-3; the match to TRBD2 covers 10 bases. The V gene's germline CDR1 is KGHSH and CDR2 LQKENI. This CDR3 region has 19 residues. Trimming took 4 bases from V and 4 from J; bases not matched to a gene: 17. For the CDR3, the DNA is TGTGCCAGCTCACGTGACGCTAGCGGGGGAGCCGTAGAATCAGATACGCAGTATTTT. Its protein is CASSRDASGGAVESDTQYF.

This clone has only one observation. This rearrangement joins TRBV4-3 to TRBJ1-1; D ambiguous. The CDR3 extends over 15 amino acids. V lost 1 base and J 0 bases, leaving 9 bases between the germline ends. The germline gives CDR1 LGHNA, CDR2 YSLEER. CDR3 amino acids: CASSQGVMVNTEAFF. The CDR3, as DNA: TGCGCCAGCAGCCAAGGAGTAATGGTGAACACTGAAGCTTTCTTT.

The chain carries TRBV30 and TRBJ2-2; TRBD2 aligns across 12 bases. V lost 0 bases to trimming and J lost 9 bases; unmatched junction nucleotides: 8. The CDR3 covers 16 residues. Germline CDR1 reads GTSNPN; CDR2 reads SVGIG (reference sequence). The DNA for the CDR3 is TGTGCCTGGAGTGTCCGGCTAGCGGGAGGGCACCGGGAGCTGTTTTTT. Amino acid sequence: CAWSVRLAGGHRELFF.

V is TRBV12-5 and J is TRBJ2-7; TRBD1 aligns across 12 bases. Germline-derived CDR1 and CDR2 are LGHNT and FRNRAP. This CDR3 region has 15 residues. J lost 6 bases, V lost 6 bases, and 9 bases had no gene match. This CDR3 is CASGAGQGAPREQYF. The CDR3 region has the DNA TGTGCTAGTGGAGCGGGACAGGGGGCGCCCCGCGAGCAGTACTTC.

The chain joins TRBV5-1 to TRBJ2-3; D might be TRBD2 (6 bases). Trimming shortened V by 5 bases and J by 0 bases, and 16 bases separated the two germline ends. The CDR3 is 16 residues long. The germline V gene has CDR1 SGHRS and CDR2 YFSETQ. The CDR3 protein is CASRQRELYSTDTQYF. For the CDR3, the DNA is TGCGCCAGCAGACAACGGGAGCTTTATAGCACAGATACGCAGTATTTT.

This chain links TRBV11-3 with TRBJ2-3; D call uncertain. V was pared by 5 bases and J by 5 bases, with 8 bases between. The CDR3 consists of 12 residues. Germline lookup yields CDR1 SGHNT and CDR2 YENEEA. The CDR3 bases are TGTGCCAGCAGCCCCCGCGGAGATACGCAGTATTTT. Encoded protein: CASSPRGDTQYF. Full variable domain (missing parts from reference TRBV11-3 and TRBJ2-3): EAGVVQSPRYKIIEKKQPVAFWCNPISGHNTLYWYLQNLGQGPELLIRYENEEAVDDSQLPKDRFSAERLKGVDSTLKIQPAELGDSAVYLCASSPRGDTQYFGPGTRLTVL.

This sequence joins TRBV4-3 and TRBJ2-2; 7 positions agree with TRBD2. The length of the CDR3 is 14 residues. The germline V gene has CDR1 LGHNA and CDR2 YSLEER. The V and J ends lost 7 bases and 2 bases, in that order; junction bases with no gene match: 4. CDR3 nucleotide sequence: TGCGCCAGCAACCGGGGGGTTAACACCGGGGAGCTGTTTTTT. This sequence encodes CASNRGVNTGELFF.

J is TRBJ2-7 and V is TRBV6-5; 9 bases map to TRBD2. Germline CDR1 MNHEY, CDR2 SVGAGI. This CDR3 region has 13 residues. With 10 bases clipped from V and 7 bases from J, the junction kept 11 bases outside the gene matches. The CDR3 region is CATHRAGGFEQYV. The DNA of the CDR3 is TGTGCCACACACCGGGCGGGAGGGTTTGAGCAGTACGTC.

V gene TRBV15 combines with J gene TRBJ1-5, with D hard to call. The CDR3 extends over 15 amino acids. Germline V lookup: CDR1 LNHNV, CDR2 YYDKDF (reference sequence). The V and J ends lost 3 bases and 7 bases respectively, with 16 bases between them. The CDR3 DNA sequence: TGTGCCACCAGCAGTCGAGTCATGCCCGGGCAGCCCCAGCATTTT. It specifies CATSSRVMPGQPQHF.

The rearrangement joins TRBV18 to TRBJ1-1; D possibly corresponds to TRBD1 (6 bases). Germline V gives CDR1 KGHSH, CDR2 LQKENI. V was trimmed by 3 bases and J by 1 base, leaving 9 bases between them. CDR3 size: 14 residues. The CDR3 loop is CASSPKTGNTEAFF. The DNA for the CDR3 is TGTGCCAGCTCACCCAAGACAGGGAACACTGAAGCTTTCTTT.

In nucleotides, the CDR3 is TGCGCCAGCAGGGGACAGGGGGCTTCGGGCGAGCAGTACTTC. Translation gives CASRGQGASGEQYF. The chain combines TRBV5-1 with TRBJ2-7, with 12 bases matching TRBD1. The V gene's germline CDR1 is SGHRS and CDR2 YFSETQ. V shed 5 bases and J 6 bases; nucleotides not matched to a gene: 6. This CDR3 is 14 amino acids long.

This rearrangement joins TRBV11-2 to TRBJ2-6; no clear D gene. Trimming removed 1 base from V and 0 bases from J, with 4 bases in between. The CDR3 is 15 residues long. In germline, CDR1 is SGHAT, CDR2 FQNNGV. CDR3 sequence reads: CASSLVASGANVLTF. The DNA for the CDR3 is TGTGCCAGCAGCTTAGTGGCCTCTGGGGCCAACGTCCTGACTTTC.

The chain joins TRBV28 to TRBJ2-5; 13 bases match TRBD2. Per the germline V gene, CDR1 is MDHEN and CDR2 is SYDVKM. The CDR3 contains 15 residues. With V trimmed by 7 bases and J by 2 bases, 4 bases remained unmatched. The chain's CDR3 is CASKLTSGGQETQYF. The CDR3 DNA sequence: TGTGCCAGCAAACTGACTAGCGGGGGGCAAGAGACCCAGTACTTC.

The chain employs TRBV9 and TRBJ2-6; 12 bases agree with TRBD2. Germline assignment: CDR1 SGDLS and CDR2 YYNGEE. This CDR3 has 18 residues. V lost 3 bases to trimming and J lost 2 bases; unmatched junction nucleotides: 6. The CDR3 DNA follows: TGTGCCAGCAGCGCGACTAGCGGGAGTTCGGCTGGGGCCAACGTCCTGACTTTC. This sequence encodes CASSATSGSSAGANVLTF. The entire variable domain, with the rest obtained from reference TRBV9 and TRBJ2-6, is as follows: DSGVTQTPKHLITATGQRVTLRCSPRSGDLSVYWYQQSLDQGLQFLIQYYNGEERAKGNILERFSAQQFPDLHSELNLSSLELGDSALYFCASSATSGSSAGANVLTFGAGSRLTVL.